This TCR beta chain came from a study of blood T cell repertoires in COVID-19. On the study more broadly: From the United States, Italy and Spain came samples of acute and convalescent COVID-19. T cells, B-cell-depleted T cells, or PBMCs provided the cDNA or gDNA that served as material.

In the original workflow: Amplification from reference gene primers served as the basis for estimated nucleated cell counts. Only in-frame clones appear in the TCRdb table, and some are missing; sequencing was by immunoSEQ multiplex PCR. The V and J calls and clone size come from that table; D and trimming were worked out from the DNA. The repertoire consists of 100,000 to 150,000 clones, with 92% occurring once and the leading ten covering roughly 2%. Germline trimming cut 2 bases from V and 4 bases from J; bases unmatched to any gene: 13. CDR3 size: 18 residues. Germline CDR1 is SSHAT and CDR2 is FNYEAQ (reference sequence).

The clonotype was recovered from a man aged 45-65 years with COVID-19, enrolled during active disease. The genes are TRBV7-7 and TRBJ2-2; TRBD1 aligns across 7 bases. The sequenced sample consisted of peripheral blood. CDR3 loop: CASSLFHPDRVGTGELFF. In DNA form, the CDR3 reads TGTGCCAGCAGCTTATTTCATCCCGACAGGGTCGGCACCGGGGAGCTGTTTTTT.